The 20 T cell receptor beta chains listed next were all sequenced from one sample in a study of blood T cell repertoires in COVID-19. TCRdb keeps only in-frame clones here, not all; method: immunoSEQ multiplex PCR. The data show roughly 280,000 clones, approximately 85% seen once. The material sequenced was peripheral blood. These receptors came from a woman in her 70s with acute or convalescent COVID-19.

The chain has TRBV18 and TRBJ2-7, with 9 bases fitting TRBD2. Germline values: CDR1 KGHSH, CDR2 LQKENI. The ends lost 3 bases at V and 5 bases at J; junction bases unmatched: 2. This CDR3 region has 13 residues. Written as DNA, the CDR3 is TGTGCCAGCTCACCGGGACTAGCCAACGAGCAGTACTTC. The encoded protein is CASSPGLANEQYF.

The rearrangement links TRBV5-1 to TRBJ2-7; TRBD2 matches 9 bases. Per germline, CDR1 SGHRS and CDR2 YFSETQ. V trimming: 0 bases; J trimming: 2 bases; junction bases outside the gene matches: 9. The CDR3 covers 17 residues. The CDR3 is CASSLEVAGGWTYEQYF. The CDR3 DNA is TGCGCCAGCAGCTTGGAAGTGGCGGGGGGGTGGACCTACGAGCAGTACTTC.

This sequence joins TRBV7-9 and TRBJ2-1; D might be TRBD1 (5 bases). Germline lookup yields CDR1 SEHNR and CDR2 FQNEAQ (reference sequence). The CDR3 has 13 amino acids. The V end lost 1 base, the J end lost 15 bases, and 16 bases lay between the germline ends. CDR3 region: CASSLEKQGKTFF. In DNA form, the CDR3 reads TGTGCCAGCAGCTTAGAGAAGCAGGGAAAAACGTTCTTC.

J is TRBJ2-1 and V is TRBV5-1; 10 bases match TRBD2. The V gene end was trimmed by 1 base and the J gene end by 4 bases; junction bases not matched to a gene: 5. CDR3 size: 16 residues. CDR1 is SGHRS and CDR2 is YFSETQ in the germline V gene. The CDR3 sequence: CASSLLAGGLYNEQFF. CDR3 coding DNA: TGCGCCAGCAGCTTGTTAGCGGGAGGCCTTTACAATGAGCAGTTCTTC.

The CDR3 coding sequence is TGTGCCAGCAGCTCAACAGGGGGCCGCCCCCTCGGAGCTTTCTTT. Its translation: CASSSTGGRPLGAFF. The chain recombines TRBV7-9 with TRBJ1-1; 9 bases are a match to TRBD1. CDR1 and CDR2 from the germline V gene are SEHNR and FQNEAQ (reference sequence). The V gene end was trimmed by 4 bases and the J gene end by 10 bases; junction bases not matched to a gene: 13. The CDR3 sequence is 15 residues long.

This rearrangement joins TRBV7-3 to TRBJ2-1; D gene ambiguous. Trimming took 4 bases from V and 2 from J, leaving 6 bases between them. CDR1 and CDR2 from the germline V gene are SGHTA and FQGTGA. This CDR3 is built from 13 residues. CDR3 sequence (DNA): TGTGCCAGCAGCTCCCAGGCCTACAATGAGCAGTTCTTC. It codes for CASSSQAYNEQFF.

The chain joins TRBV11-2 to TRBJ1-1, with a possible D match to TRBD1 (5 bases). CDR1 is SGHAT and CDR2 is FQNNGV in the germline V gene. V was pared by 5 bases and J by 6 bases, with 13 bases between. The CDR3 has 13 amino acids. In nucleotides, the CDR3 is TGTGCCAGCAGCGGGGCAGCGCTATCTGAAGCTTTCTTT. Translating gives CASSGAALSEAFF.

This chain's CDR3 is CASSQARADYGYTF. The CDR3 nucleotides are TGTGCCAGCAGCCAAGCCCGCGCGGACTATGGCTACACCTTC. This chain links TRBV4-2 with TRBJ1-2; D unresolved. Germline V gene lookup returns CDR1 LGHNA and CDR2 YNFKEQ. CDR3 length: 14 amino acids. V lost 1 base and J lost 3, with 9 bases in between.

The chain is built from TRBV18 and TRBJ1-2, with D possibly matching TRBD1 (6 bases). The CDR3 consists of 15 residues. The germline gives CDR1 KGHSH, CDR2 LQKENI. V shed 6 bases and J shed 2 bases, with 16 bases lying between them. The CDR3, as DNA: TGTGCCAGCTCCCCAGACCTGGGGGCAAACTATGGCTACACCTTC. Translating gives CASSPDLGANYGYTF.

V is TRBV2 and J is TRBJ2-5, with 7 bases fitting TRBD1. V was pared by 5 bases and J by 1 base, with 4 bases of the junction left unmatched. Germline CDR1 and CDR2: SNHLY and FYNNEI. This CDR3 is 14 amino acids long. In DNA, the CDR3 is TGTGCCAGCAGTAAGGGGGCCCTCCAAGAGACCCAGTACTTC. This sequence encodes CASSKGALQETQYF.

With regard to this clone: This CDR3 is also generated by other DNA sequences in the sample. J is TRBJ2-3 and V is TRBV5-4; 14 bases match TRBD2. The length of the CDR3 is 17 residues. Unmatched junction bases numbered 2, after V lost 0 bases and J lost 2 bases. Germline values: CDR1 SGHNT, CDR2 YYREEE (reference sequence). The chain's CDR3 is CASSLGLAGGTTDTQYF. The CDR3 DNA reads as TGTGCCAGCAGCTTGGGACTAGCGGGGGGGACCACAGATACGCAGTATTTT.

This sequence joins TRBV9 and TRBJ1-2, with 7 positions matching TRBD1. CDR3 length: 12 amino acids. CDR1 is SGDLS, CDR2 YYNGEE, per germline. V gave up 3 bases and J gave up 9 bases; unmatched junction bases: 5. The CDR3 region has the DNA TGTGCCAGCAGCGCCATGACAGGGCGCTACACCTTC. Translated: CASSAMTGRYTF.

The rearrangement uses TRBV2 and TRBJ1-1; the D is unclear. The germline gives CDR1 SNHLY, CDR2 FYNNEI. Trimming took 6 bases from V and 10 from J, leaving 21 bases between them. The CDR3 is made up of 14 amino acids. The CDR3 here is CASRKEDGSFRAFF. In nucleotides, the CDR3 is TGTGCCAGCAGAAAGGAGGACGGTAGCTTCCGAGCTTTCTTT.

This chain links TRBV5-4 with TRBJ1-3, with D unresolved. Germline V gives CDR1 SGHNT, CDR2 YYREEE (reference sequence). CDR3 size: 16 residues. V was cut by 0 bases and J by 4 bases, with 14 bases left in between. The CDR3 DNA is TGTGCCAGCAGCTTGGGTACGGGGAGAGGCGGAAACACCATATATTTT. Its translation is CASSLGTGRGGNTIYF. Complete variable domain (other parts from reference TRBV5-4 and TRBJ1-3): ETGVTQSPTHLIKTRGQQVTLRCSSQSGHNTVSWYQQALGQGPQFIFQYYREEENGRGNFPPRFSGLQFPNYSSELNVNALELDDSALYLCASSLGTGRGGNTIYFGEGSWLTVV.

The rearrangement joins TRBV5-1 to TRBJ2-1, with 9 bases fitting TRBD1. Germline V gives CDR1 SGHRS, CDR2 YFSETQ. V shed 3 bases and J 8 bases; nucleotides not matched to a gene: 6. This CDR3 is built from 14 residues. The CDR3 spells CASSSGQGSDEQFF. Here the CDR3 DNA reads TGCGCCAGCAGCTCGGGACAGGGCTCCGATGAGCAGTTCTTC.

This CDR3 is CASSARGGRTEAFF. The DNA of the CDR3 is TGTGCCAGCAGCGCAAGGGGGGGGAGGACTGAAGCTTTCTTT. The rearrangement uses TRBV7-2 and TRBJ1-1; tentatively, D is TRBD1 (6 bases). The CDR3 is 14 amino acids. CDR1 and CDR2 (germline): SGHTA, FQGNSA. V lost 5 bases to trimming and J lost 5 bases, with 15 bases between them.

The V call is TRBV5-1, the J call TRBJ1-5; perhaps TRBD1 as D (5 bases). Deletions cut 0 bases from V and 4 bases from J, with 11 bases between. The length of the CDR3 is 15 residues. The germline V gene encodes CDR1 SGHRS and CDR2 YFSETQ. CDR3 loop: CASSLVGGSNQPQHF. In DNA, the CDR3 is TGCGCCAGCAGCTTGGTCGGGGGGAGTAATCAGCCCCAGCATTTT.

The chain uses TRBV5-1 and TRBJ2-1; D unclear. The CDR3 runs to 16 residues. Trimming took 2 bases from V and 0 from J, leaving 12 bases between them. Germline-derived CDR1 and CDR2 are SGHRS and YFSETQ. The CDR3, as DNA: TGCGCCAGCAGCTTAGTGCTGTTAGACTCCTACAATGAGCAGTTCTTC. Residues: CASSLVLLDSYNEQFF.

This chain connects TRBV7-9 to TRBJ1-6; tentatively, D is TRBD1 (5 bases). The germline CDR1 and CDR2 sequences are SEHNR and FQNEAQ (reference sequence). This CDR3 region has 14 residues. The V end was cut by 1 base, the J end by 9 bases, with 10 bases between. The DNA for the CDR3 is TGTGCCAGCAGCTTAGTAGGGGTAGGTTCACCCCTCCACTTT. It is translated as CASSLVGVGSPLHF.

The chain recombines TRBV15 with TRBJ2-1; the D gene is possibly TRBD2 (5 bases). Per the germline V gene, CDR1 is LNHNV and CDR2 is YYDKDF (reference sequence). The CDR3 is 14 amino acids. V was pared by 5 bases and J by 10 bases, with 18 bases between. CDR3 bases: TGTGCCACCAGCTACTCCCTGTCCGGCGGGGAGCAGTTCTTC. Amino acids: CATSYSLSGGEQFF.